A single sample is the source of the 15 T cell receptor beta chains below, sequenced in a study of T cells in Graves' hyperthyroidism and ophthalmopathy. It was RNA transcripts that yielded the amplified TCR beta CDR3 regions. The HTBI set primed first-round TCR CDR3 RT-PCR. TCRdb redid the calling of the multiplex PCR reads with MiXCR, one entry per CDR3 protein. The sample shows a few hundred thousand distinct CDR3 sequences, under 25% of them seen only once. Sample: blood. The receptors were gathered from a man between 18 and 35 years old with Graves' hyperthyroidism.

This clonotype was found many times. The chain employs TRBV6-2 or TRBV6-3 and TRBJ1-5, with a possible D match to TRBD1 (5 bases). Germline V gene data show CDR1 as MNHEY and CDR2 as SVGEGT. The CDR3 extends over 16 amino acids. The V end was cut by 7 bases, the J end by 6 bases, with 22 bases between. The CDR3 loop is CASKPNSLTVGQPQHF. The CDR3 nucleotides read TGTGCCAGCAAACCGAATTCCCTGACAGTGGGTCAGCCCCAGCATTTT.

The CDR3: CASSQEGGLNSPLHF. As DNA, the CDR3 is TGTGCCAGCAGCCAAGAGGGGGGACTCAATTCACCCCTCCACTTT. V is TRBV3-1 and J is TRBJ1-6, with a tentative D call TRBD1 (5 bases). The CDR3 loop spans 15 amino acids. V was trimmed by 0 bases and J by 7 bases, leaving 10 bases between them. The V gene's germline CDR1 is LGHDT and CDR2 YNNKEL (reference sequence).

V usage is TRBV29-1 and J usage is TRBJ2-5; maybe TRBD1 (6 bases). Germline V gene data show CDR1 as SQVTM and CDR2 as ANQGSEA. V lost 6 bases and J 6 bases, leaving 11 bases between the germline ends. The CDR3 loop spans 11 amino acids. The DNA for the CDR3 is TGCAGCGTGTTACAGGGCCAGACCCAGTACTTC. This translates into CSVLQGQTQYF.

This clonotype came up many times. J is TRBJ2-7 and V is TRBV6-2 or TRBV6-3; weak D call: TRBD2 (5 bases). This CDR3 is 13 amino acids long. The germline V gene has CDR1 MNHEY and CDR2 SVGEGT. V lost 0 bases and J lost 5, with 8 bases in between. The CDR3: CASSYSRLNEQYF. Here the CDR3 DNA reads TGTGCCAGCAGTTACTCGCGACTAAACGAGCAGTACTTC.

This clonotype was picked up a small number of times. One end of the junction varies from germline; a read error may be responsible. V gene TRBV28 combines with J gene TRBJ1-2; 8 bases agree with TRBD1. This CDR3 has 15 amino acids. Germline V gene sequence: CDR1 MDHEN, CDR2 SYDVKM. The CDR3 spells CASSTGTGEGYDYTF. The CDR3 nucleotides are TGTGCCAGCAGCACCGGGACAGGCGAGGGCTATGACTACACCTTC.

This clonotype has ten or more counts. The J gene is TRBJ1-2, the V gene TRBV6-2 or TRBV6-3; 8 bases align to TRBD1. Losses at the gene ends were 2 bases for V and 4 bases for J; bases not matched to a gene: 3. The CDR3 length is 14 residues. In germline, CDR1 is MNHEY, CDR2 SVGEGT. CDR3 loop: CASSYGQGTYGYTF. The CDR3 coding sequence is TGTGCCAGCAGTTACGGACAGGGAACCTATGGCTACACCTTC.

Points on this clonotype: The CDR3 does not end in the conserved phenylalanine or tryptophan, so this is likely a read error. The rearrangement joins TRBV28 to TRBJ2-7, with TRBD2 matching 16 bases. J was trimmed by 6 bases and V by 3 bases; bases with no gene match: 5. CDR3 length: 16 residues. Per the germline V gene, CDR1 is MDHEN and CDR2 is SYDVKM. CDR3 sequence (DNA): TGTGCCAGCAGTTTCGGGGGACTAGCGGGAGGGGGCGAGCAGTACTTG. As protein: CASSFGGLAGGGEQYL.

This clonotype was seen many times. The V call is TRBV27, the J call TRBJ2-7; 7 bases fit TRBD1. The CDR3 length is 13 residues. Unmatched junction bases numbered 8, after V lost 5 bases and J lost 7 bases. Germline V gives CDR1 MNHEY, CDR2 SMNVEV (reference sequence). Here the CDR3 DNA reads TGTGCCAGCAGTATCACAGGGGCCGGGGAGCAGTACTTC. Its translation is CASSITGAGEQYF.

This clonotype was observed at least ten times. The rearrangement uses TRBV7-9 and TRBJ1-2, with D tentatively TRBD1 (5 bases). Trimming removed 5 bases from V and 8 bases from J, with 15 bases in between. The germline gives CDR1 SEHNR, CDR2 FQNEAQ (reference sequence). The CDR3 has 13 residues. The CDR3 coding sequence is TGTGCCAGCAGCCCTGGTGTCAGGGAAGGCTACACCTTC. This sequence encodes CASSPGVREGYTF.

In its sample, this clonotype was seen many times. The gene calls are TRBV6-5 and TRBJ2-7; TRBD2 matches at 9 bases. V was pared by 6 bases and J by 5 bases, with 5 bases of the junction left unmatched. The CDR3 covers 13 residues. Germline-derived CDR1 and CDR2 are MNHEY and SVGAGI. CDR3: CASRAGGGNEQYF. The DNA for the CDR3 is TGTGCCAGCAGAGCGGGGGGAGGCAACGAGCAGTACTTC.

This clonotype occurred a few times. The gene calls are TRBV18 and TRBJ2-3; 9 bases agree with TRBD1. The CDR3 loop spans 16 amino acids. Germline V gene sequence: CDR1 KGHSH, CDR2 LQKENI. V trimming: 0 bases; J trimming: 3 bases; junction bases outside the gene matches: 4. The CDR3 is CASSPPPGQGTDTQYF. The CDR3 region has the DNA TGTGCCAGCTCACCACCACCGGGACAGGGTACAGATACGCAGTATTTT.

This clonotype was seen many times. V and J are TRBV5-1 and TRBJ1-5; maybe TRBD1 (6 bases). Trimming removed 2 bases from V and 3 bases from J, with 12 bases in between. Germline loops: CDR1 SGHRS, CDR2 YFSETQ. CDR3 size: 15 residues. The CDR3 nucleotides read TGCGCCAGCAGCTTTGCAGGGGTGAACAATCAGCCCCAGCATTTT. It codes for CASSFAGVNNQPQHF.

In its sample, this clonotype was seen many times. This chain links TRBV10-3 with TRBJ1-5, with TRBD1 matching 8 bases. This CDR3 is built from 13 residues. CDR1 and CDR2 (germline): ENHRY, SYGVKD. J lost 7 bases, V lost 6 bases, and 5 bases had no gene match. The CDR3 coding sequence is TGTGCCATCAGAATGGACAGGGCGCAGCCCCAGCATTTT. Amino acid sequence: CAIRMDRAQPQHF.

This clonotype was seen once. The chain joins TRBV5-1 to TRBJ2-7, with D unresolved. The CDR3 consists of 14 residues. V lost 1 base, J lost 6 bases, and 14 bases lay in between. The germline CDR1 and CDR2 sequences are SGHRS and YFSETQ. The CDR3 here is CASSLPQPGLEQYF. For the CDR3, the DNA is TGCGCCAGCAGCTTGCCCCAGCCCGGGCTCGAGCAGTACTTC.

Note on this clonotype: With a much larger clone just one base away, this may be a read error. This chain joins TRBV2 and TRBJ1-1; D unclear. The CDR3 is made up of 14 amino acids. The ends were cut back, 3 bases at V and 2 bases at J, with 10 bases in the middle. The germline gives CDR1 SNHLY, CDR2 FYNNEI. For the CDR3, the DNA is TGTGCCAGCAGTGACAGGATAAGTAACACTGAAGCTTTCTTT. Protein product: CASSDRISNTEAFF.